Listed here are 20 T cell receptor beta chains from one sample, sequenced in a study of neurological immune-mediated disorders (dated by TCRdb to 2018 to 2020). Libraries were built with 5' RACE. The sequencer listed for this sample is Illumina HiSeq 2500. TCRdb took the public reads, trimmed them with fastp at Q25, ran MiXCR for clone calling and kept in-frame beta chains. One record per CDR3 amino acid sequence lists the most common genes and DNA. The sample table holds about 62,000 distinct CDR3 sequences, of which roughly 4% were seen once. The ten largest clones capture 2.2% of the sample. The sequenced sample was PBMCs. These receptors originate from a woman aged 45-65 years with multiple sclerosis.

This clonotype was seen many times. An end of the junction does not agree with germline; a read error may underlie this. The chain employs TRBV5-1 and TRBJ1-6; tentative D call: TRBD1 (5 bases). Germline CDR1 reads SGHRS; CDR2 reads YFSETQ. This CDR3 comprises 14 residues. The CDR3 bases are TGCGCCAGCAGCCCGGGGACCCCCAGGTCACCCCTCAACTTT. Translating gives CASSPGTPRSPLNF.

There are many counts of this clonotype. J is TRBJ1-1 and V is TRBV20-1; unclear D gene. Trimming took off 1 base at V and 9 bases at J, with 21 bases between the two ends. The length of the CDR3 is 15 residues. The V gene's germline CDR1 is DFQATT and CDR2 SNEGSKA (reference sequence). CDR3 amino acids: CSARANQRRVVKAFF. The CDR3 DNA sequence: TGCAGTGCTAGAGCCAATCAACGGAGGGTTGTGAAAGCTTTCTTT.

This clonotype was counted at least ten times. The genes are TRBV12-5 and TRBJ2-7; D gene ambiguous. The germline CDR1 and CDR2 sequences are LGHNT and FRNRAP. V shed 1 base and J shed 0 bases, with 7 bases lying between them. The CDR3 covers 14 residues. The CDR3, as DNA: TGTGCTAGTGGTTTGGGAAAGGGCTCCTACGAGCAGTACTTC. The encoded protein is CASGLGKGSYEQYF.

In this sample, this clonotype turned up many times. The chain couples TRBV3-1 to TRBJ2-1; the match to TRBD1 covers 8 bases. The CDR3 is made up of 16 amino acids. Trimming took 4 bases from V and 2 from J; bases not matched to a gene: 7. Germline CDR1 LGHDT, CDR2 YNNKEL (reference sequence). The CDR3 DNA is TGTGCCAGCAGCCCCCATCAGGGGGCCCCCTACAATGAGCAGTTCTTC. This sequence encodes CASSPHQGAPYNEQFF.

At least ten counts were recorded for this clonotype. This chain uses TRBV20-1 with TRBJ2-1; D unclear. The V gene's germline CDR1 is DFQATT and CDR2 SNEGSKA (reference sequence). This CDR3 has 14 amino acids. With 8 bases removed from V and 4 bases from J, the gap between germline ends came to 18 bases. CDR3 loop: CSPSRVGIYNEQFF. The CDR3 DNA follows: TGCAGTCCCAGTCGGGTAGGGATATACAATGAGCAGTTCTTC.

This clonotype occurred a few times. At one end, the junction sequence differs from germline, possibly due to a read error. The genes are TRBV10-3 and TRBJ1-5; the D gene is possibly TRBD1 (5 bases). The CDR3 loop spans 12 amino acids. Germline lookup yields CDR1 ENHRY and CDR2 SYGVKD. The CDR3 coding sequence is TGTGCCACCCGTGGGGGGGATCAGCCCCAGAATTTT. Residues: CATRGGDQPQNF.

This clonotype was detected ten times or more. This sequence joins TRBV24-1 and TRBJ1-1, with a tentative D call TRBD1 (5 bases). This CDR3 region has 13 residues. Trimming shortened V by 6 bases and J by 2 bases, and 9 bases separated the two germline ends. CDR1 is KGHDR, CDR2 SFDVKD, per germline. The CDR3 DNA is TGTGCCACCAGTAGGGGTAGAAACACTGAAGCTTTCTTT. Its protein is CATSRGRNTEAFF.

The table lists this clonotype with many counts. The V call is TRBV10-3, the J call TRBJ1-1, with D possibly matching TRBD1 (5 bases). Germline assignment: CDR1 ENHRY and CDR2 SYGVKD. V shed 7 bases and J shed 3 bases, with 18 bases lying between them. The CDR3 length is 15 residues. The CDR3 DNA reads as TGTGCCATCACTGGGACCTCCCTTTGGGACACTGAAGCTTTCTTT. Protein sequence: CAITGTSLWDTEAFF.

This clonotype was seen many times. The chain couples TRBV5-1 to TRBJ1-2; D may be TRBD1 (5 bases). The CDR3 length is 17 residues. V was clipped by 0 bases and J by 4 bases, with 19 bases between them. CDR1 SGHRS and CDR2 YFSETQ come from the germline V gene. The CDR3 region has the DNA TGCGCCAGCAGCTTGGTCCGCCGGGGGGAAAGGCGCTATGGCTACACCTTC. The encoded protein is CASSLVRRGERRYGYTF.

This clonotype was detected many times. The CDR3: CASSPRDSNTGELFF. Written as DNA, the CDR3 is TGTGCCAGCAGCCCCCGGGACAGCAACACCGGGGAGCTGTTTTTT. The chain links TRBV7-8 to TRBJ2-2; 7 bases line up with TRBD1. The CDR3 is 15 amino acids. V shed 5 bases and J 2 bases; nucleotides not matched to a gene: 5. Per the germline V gene, CDR1 is SGHVS and CDR2 is FQNEAQ.

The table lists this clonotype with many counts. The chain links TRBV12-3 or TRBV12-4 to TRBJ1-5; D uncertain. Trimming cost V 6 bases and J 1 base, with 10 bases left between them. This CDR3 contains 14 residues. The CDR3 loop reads CASSRRESNQPQHF. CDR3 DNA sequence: TGTGCCAGCAGCCGAAGGGAGAGCAATCAGCCCCAGCATTTT.

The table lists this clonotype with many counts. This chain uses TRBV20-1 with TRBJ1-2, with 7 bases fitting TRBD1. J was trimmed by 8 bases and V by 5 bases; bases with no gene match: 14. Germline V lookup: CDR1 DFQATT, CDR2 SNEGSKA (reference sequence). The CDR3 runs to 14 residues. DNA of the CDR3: TGCAGTGCTTGGGGGACAGATCCGCCTGGGGGCTACACCTTC. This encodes CSAWGTDPPGGYTF.

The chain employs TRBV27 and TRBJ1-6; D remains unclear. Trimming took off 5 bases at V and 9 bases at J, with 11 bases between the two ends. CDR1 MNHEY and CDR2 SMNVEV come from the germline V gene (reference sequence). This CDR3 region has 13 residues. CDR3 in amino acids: CASSGRGGSPLHF. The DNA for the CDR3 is TGTGCCAGCAGTGGCAGAGGTGGTTCACCCCTCCACTTT.

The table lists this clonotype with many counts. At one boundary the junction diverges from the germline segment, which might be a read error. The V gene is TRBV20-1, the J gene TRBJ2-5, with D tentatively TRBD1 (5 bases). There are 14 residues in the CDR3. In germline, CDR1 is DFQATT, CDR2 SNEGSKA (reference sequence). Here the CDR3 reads CSARGRGDRETQYF. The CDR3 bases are TGCAGTGCCAGAGGTAGGGGCGACCGAGAGACCCAGTACTTC.

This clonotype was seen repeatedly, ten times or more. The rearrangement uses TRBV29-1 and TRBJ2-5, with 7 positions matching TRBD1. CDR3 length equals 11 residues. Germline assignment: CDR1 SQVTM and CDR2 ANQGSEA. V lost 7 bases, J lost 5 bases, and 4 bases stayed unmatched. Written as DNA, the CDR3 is TGCAGCGGCAGGGGGTCGGAGACCCAGTACTTC. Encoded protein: CSGRGSETQYF.

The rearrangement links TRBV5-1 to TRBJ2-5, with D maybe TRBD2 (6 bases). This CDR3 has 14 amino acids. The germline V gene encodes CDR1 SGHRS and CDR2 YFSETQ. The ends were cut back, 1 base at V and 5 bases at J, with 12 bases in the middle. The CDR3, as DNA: TGCGCCAGCAGCTTGAAGGAGGGAAGGGAGACCCAGTACTTC. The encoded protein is CASSLKEGRETQYF.

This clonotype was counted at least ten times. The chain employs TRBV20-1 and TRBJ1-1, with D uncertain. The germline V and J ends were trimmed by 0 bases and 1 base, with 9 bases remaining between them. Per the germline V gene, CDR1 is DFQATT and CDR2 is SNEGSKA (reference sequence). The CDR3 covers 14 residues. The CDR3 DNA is TGCAGTGCTAGAGATAGGCAGGCGAACACTGAAGCTTTCTTT. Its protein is CSARDRQANTEAFF.

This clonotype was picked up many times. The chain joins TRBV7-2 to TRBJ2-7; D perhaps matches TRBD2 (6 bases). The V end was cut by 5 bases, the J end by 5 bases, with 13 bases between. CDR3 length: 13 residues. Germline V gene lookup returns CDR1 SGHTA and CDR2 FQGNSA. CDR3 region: CASSPGGAHEQYF. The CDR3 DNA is TGTGCCAGCAGCCCGGGCGGGGCCCACGAGCAGTACTTC.

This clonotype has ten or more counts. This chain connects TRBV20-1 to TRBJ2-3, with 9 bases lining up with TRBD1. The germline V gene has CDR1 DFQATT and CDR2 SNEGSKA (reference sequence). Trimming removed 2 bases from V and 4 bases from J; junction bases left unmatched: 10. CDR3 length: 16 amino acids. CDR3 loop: CSARPPGQGSADTQYF. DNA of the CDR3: TGCAGTGCTAGACCTCCGGGACAGGGAAGTGCAGATACGCAGTATTTT.

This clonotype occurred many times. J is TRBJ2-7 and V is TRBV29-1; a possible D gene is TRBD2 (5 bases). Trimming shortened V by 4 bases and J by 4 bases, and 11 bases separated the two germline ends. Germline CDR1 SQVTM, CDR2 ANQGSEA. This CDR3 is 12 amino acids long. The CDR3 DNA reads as TGCAGCGTTGGTAGGGAGAGGTACGAGCAGTACTTC. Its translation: CSVGRERYEQYF.